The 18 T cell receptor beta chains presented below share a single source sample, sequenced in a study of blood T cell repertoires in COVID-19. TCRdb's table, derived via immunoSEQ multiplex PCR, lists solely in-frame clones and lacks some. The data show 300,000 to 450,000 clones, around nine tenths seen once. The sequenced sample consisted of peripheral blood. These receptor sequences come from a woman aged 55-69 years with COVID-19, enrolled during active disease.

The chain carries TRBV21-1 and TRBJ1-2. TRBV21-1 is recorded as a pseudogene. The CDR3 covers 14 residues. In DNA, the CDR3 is TGTGCCAGCAGCCCGGGAGGGGGGTTGGTTGGCTACACCTTC. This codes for CASSPGGGLVGYTF.

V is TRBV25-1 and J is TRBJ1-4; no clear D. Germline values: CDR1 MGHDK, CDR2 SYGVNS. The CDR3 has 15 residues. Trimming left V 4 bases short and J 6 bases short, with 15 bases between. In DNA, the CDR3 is TGTGCCAGCAGTGCCATAGGAGGGCTCGATGAAAAACTGTTTTTT. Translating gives CASSAIGGLDEKLFF.

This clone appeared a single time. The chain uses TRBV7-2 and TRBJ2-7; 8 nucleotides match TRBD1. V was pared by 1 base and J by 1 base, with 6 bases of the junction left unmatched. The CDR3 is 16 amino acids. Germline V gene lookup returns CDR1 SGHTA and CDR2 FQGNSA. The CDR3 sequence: CASSLVGTGLSYEQYF. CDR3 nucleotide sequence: TGTGCCAGCAGCTTAGTTGGGACAGGATTATCCTACGAGCAGTACTTC.

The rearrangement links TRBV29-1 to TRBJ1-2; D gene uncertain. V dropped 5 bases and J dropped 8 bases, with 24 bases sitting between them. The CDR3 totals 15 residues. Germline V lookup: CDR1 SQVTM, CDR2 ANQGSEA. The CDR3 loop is CSVQSSFGSVEGYTF. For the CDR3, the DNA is TGCAGCGTTCAATCCTCCTTTGGCTCGGTGGAGGGCTACACCTTC. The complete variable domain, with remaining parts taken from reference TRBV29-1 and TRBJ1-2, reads SAVISQKPSRDICQRGTSLTIQCQVDSQVTMMFWYRQQPGQSLTLIATANQGSEATYESGFVIDKFPISRPNLTFSTLTVSNMSPEDSSIYLCSVQSSFGSVEGYTFGSGTRLTVV.

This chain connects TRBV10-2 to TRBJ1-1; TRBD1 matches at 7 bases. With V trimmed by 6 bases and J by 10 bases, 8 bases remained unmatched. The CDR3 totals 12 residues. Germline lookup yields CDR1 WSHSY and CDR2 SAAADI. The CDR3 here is CASRTGVGAAFF. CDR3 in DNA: TGCGCCAGCAGAACAGGGGTAGGAGCAGCTTTCTTT.

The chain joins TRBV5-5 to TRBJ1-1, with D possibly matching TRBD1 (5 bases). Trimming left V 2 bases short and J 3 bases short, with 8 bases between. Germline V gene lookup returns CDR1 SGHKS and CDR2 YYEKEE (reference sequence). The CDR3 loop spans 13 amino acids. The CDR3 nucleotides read TGTGCCAGCAGCTTCGACAGAGACACTGAAGCTTTCTTT. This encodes CASSFDRDTEAFF.

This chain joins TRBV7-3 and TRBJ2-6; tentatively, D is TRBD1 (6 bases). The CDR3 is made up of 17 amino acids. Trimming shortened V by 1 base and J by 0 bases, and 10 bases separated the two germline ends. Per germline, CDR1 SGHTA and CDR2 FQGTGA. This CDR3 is CASSLMQGYSGANVLTF. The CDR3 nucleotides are TGTGCCAGCAGCTTAATGCAGGGGTACTCTGGGGCCAACGTCCTGACTTTC. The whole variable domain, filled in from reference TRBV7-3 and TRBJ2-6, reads GAGVSQTPSNKVTEKGKYVELRCDPISGHTALYWYRQSLGQGPEFLIYFQGTGAADDSGLPNDRFFAVRPEGSVSTLKIQRTERGDSAVYLCASSLMQGYSGANVLTFGAGSRLTVL.

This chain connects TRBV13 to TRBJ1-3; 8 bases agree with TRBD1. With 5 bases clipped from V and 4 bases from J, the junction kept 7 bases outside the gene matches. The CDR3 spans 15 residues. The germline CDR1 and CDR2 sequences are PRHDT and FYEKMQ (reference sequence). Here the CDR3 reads CASSQDRGSGNTIYF. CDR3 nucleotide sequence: TGTGCCAGCAGCCAAGACAGGGGCTCAGGAAACACCATATATTTT.

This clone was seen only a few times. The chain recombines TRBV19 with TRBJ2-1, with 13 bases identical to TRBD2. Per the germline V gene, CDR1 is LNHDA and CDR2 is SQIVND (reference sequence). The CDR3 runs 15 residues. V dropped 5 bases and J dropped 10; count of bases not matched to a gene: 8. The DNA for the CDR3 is TGTGCCAGTAGTCCTACTAGCGGGGGGGCTTGGGAGCAGTTCTTC. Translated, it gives CASSPTSGGAWEQFF.

CDR3 residues: CASSYRSRGLTYEQYF. The CDR3 coding sequence is TGTGCCAGCAGTTACAGGTCCCGAGGACTTACCTACGAGCAGTACTTC. The chain joins TRBV6-2 or TRBV6-3 to TRBJ2-7, with D tentatively TRBD2 (5 bases). CDR3 size: 16 residues. The germline CDR1 and CDR2 sequences are MNHEY and SVGEGT. Trimming cost V 2 bases and J 2 bases, with 16 bases left between them.

CDR3 protein: CASRQTGANTEAFF. CDR3 nucleotides: TGCGCCAGCAGGCAAACAGGGGCGAACACTGAAGCTTTCTTT. V gene TRBV5-1 combines with J gene TRBJ1-1; 7 bases map to TRBD1. CDR3 length equals 14 residues. CDR1 and CDR2 (germline): SGHRS, YFSETQ. V trimming: 5 bases; J trimming: 1 base; junction bases outside the gene matches: 5.

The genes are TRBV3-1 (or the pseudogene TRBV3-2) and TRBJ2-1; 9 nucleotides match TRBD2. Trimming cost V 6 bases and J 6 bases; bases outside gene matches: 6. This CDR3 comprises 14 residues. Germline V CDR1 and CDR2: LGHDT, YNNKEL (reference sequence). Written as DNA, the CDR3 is TGTGCCAGCAGAAAGAGCGGGGGGAGCAATGAGCAGTTCTTC. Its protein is CASRKSGGSNEQFF.

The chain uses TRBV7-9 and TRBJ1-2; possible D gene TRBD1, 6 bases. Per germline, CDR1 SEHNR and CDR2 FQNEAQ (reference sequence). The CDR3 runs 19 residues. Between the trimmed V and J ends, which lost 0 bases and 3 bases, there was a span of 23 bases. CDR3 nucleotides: TGTGCCAGCAGCTTAGCGAGCGGAATCAAAAGGGGGTTGGACTATGGCTACACCTTC. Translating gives CASSLASGIKRGLDYGYTF.

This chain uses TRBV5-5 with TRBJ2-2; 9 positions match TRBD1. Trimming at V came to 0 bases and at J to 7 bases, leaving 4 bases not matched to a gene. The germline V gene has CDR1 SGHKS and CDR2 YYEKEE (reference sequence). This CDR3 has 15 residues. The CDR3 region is CASSLGTGVGGELFF. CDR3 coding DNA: TGTGCCAGCAGCTTGGGGACAGGGGTCGGCGGGGAGCTGTTTTTT. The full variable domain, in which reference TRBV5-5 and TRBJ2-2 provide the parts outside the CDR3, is DAGVTQSPTHLIKTRGQQVTLRCSPISGHKSVSWYQQVLGQGPQFIFQYYEKEERGRGNFPDRFSARQFPNYSSELNVNALLLGDSALYLCASSLGTGVGGELFFGEGSRLTVL.

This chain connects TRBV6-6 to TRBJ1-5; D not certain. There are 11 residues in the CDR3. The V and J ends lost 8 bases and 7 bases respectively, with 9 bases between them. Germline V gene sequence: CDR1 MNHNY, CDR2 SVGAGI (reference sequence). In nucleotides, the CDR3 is TGTGCCAGCCGACTAGGGCAGCCCCAGCATTTT. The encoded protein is CASRLGQPQHF.

Here the CDR3 reads CASSAGQGIEAFF. CDR3 sequence (DNA): TGTGCCAGCAGCGCGGGACAGGGGATTGAAGCTTTCTTT. The J gene is TRBJ1-1, the V gene TRBV7-9; 10 bases agree with TRBD1. The V gene's germline CDR1 is SEHNR and CDR2 FQNEAQ (reference sequence). CDR3 length: 13 amino acids. V lost 5 bases and J lost 7; bases outside the gene matches: 4.

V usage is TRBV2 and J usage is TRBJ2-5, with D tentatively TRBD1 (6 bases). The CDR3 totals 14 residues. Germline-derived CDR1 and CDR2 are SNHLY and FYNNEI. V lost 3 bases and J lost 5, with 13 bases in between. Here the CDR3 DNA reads TGTGCCAGCAGTGAGGGCAGGGGCCAGGAGACCCAGTACTTC. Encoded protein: CASSEGRGQETQYF.

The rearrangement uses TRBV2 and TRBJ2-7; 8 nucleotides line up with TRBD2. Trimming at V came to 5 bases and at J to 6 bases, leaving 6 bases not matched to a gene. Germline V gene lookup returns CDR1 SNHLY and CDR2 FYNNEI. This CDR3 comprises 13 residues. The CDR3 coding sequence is TGTGCCAGCAGTTTTGAGCGGGGGCGCGAGCAGTACTTC. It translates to CASSFERGREQYF.